This TCR beta chain derives from a study of cytomegalovirus exposure and HLA in healthy donors. General study results and limits: TCR beta sequences reportedly predicted most subjects' HLA-A and HLA-B alleles accurately. TCR beta V- and J-gene trimming, according to a later analysis, was linked to a missense DCLRE1C variant.

The PCR contained 60 Vbeta and 13 Jbeta primers. Method: immunoSEQ multiplex PCR; TCRdb's copy keeps in-frame clones and lacks some. The data contain roughly 170,000 clones, approximately 80% of them singletons. For this clone: The antigen is unknown.

The germline V gene has CDR1 SEHNR and CDR2 FQNEAQ (reference sequence). The V segment lost 5 bases and the J segment 5 bases; nucleotides outside the gene matches: 12. This CDR3 spans 16 amino acids. This sequence was found in a boy aged 5-17 years in good health and CMV-seronegative. The chain carries TRBV7-9 and TRBJ2-7, with 10 positions matching TRBD1. Material for sequencing was PBMCs. In DNA, the CDR3 is TGTGCCAGCAGCCCCAAGAGGGACAGGGGACCCAACGAGCAGTACTTC. It encodes CASSPKRDRGPNEQYF. Combining the CDR3 with reference TRBV7-9 and TRBJ2-7 gives the whole variable domain DTGVSQNPRHKITKRGQNVTFRCDPISEHNRLYWYRQTLGQGPEFLTYFQNEAQLEKSRLLSDRFSAERPKGSFSTLEIQRTEQGDSAMYLCASSPKRDRGPNEQYFGPGTRLTVT.